This T cell receptor (beta chain) was recovered during a study of T cell changes during pregnancy in multiple sclerosis (dated by TCRdb to between 2018 and 2021). A note on the overall study: In women with multiple sclerosis, the researchers looked at how the T cell repertoire shifted as pregnancy progressed.

The library came from the immunoSEQ multiplex PCR assay. In TCRdb, the immuneACCESS table is reduced to in-frame sequences with V and J assigned. These tables do not hold every clone; where another copy was compared, an unresolved V gene accounts for under half, and the others remain unexplained. Within this sample are about 42,000 clones, with roughly 87% of them counted one time only. Of the sample, roughly 0.9% falls within the top ten clones. Details on this clone: Its antigen is still unknown. Per-base quality was not reported, and no clone a single base away is much larger than it.

The sample in question was CD4+ T cells from peripheral blood mononuclear cells, obtained after pregnancy. The sequence was obtained from a female donor with multiple sclerosis, enrolled in a pregnancy study.

The CDR3 loop reads CASSLDLETQYF. The DNA sequence is given as TGCGCCAGCAGCTTGGATCTAGAGACCCAGTACTTC. The V gene is TRBV5-1 and the J gene is TRBJ2-5; a confident D gene designation cannot be given. The germline V gene sets CDR1 to SGHRS and CDR2 to YFSETQ. The CDR3 contains 12 residues, cysteine and phenylalanine counted. Just the 36-base CDR3 DNA is kept, in frame starting at base 1. Trimming at the junction amounts to 0 bases on V and 4 bases on J, and the germline ends lie 4 bases apart.